Presented here are 14 T cell receptor beta chains from one specimen sequenced in a study of beta chain features in type 1 diabetes. Broader study findings: Type 1 diabetes patients showed a moderate but significant shortening of TCRB CDR3s in all four CD4+ subsets.

Antigens for these TCRs are unknown. The whole isolated RNA underwent reverse transcription, so sequencing captured expressed TCRB transcripts. TCRdb keeps only in-frame clones here, not all; method: immunoSEQ multiplex PCR. The top ten hold about 0.028% of the sample, which has around 260,000 clones, roughly 21% seen once. Sequences were obtained from naive CD4+ T cells from blood. These receptors were taken from a woman aged 40 to 50 with type 1 diabetes.

Only a few counts were recorded for this clone. The CDR3 spells CASSPTTGQDTEAFF. In DNA, the CDR3 is TGTGCCAGCTCACCAACGACAGGGCAAGACACTGAAGCTTTCTTT. This sequence joins TRBV18 and TRBJ1-1; 7 nucleotides match TRBD1. The CDR3 spans 15 residues. Looked up from germline, CDR1 is KGHSH and CDR2 is LQKENI. The trim removed 2 bases at V and 3 bases at J, leaving 6 bases unmatched.

The chain joins TRBV5-4 to TRBJ2-5, with 8 bases that match TRBD1. CDR3 length equals 15 residues. Germline-derived CDR1 and CDR2 are SGHNT and YYREEE (reference sequence). The V gene end was trimmed by 4 bases and the J gene end by 2 bases; junction bases not matched to a gene: 7. The chain's CDR3 is CASSITGGFQETQYF. In DNA, the CDR3 is TGTGCCAGCAGCATCACAGGGGGTTTTCAAGAGACCCAGTACTTC. The complete variable domain, with remaining parts taken from reference TRBV5-4 and TRBJ2-5, reads ETGVTQSPTHLIKTRGQQVTLRCSSQSGHNTVSWYQQALGQGPQFIFQYYREEENGRGNFPPRFSGLQFPNYSSELNVNALELDDSALYLCASSITGGFQETQYFGPGTRLLVL.

This clone was detected a few times. The chain employs TRBV5-1 and TRBJ1-1; 7 positions agree with TRBD1. V was clipped by 4 bases and J by 0 bases; unmatched bases: 3. The CDR3 extends over 14 amino acids. Germline assignment: CDR1 SGHRS and CDR2 YFSETQ. CDR3 amino acids: CASSVGTVNTEAFF. In DNA, the CDR3 is TGCGCCAGCAGCGTAGGGACAGTGAACACTGAAGCTTTCTTT.

The rearrangement uses TRBV29-1 and TRBJ1-1; D gene unclear. The CDR3 has 15 residues. Trimming removed 7 bases at V and 4 bases at J, with 22 bases between. Germline assignment: CDR1 SQVTM and CDR2 ANQGSEA. This CDR3 reads CSGASESSAGTEAFF. CDR3 DNA sequence: TGCAGCGGTGCAAGTGAGTCTTCTGCGGGCACTGAAGCTTTCTTT.

The genes are TRBV5-4 and TRBJ2-5; TRBD2 agrees at 14 bases. Trimming cost V 2 bases and J 2 bases; bases outside gene matches: 2. Germline V gives CDR1 SGHNT, CDR2 YYREEE (reference sequence). The CDR3 extends over 16 amino acids. DNA for the CDR3: TGTGCCAGCAGCTTTAGGACTAGCGGGGGGCAAGAGACCCAGTACTTC. Translated: CASSFRTSGGQETQYF.

This clone was detected a few times. Other DNA sequences in this specimen translate into the identical CDR3. The chain joins TRBV30 to TRBJ2-5; TRBD1 agrees at 7 bases. The CDR3 consists of 12 residues. Germline V gene sequence: CDR1 GTSNPN, CDR2 SVGIG (reference sequence). J was trimmed by 4 bases and V by 1 base; bases with no gene match: 0. In DNA, the CDR3 is TGTGCCTGGAGTGCAGGGGGAGAGACCCAGTACTTC. Residues: CAWSAGGETQYF. The variable domain in full, with the rest retrieved from reference TRBV30 and TRBJ2-5, is SQTIHQWPATLVQPVGSPLSLECTVEGTSNPNLYWYRQAAGRGLQLLFYSVGIGQISSEVPQNLSASRPQDRQFILSSKKLLLSDSGFYLCAWSAGGETQYFGPGTRLLVL.

This clone was observed a handful of times. This chain joins TRBV4-3 and TRBJ2-3; tentative D call: TRBD2 (6 bases). Trimming left V 3 bases short and J 5 bases short, with 24 bases between. Looked up from germline, CDR1 is LGHNA and CDR2 is YSLEER. This CDR3 has 18 residues. The CDR3 region has the DNA TGCGCCAGCAGCCAGAAAAGGGATAGCGGAGATCCGAGAGATACGCAGTATTTT. It specifies CASSQKRDSGDPRDTQYF.

This clone was recorded once. The CDR3 region is CASSPNPGQGNTIYF. In DNA, the CDR3 is TGTGCCAGCAGCCCGAATCCGGGACAAGGAAACACCATATATTTT. This chain uses TRBV11-1 with TRBJ1-3, with D tentatively TRBD1 (6 bases). This CDR3 comprises 15 residues. Germline V gene data show CDR1 as SGHAT and CDR2 as FQDESV (reference sequence). Between the trimmed V and J ends, which lost 5 bases and 4 bases, there was a span of 15 bases. The variable domain in full, completed from reference TRBV11-1 and TRBJ1-3, reads EAEVAQSPRYKITEKSQAVAFWCDPISGHATLYWYRQILGQGPELLVQFQDESVVDDSQLPKDRFSAERLKGVDSTLKIQPAELGDSAMYLCASSPNPGQGNTIYFGEGSWLTVV.

Remarks on this clone: The germline gene is not matched at one end of the junction; a read error may be the cause. V usage is TRBV15 and J usage is TRBJ1-5; D gene unclear. Germline V lookup: CDR1 LNHNV, CDR2 YYDKDF (reference sequence). The CDR3 sequence is 17 residues long. CDR3 in DNA: TGTGCCACCAGCAGAGGAGTGGGGAGCTGGAGCAATCAGCACCAGCATTTT. Amino acid sequence: CATSRGVGSWSNQHQHF.

The table lists this clone with a count of one. The V gene is TRBV29-1, the J gene TRBJ2-1; D is perhaps TRBD1 (5 bases). Germline V gives CDR1 SQVTM, CDR2 ANQGSEA. Trimming stripped 1 base from V and 10 bases from J, with 8 bases between. The length of the CDR3 is 11 residues. The CDR3 here is CSVEARGEQFF. The CDR3 DNA sequence: TGCAGCGTTGAAGCTAGGGGCGAGCAGTTCTTC.

This chain uses TRBV4-1 with TRBJ1-3; D ambiguous. CDR1 and CDR2 (germline): MGHRA, YSYEKL. CDR3 length: 17 amino acids. The V end lost 0 bases, the J end lost 0 bases, and 12 bases lay between the germline ends. The CDR3 is CASSQDRGRISGNTIYF. CDR3 DNA: TGCGCCAGCAGCCAAGATCGGGGTAGGATCTCTGGAAACACCATATATTTT.

The chain has TRBV6-5 and TRBJ2-2; D unclear. CDR1 and CDR2 (germline): MNHEY, SVGAGI. This CDR3 is built from 16 residues. Trimming cost V 0 bases and J 0 bases, with 8 bases left between them. The CDR3 sequence: CASSYSSPANTGELFF. The CDR3 DNA sequence: TGTGCCAGCAGTTACTCGAGCCCCGCGAACACCGGGGAGCTGTTTTTT.

This clone was counted between two and nine times. The rearrangement links TRBV6-5 to TRBJ2-1; possible D gene TRBD2, 5 bases. The CDR3 consists of 15 residues. Germline V lookup: CDR1 MNHEY, CDR2 SVGAGI. V lost 1 base and J lost 6, with 13 bases in between. DNA of the CDR3: TGTGCCAGCAGTTACTGGGGTGGACTCCCCAATGAGCAGTTCTTC. It specifies CASSYWGGLPNEQFF.

This clone came up a few times. The V call is TRBV4-1, the J call TRBJ2-1, with 7 bases lining up with TRBD2. There are 19 residues in the CDR3. Germline V gene sequence: CDR1 MGHRA, CDR2 YSYEKL. V dropped 1 base and J dropped 0; count of bases not matched to a gene: 12. Here the CDR3 reads CASSQVHLADSSSYNEQFF. The CDR3 DNA sequence: TGCGCCAGCAGCCAAGTCCATCTAGCGGATTCCAGCTCCTACAATGAGCAGTTCTTC.